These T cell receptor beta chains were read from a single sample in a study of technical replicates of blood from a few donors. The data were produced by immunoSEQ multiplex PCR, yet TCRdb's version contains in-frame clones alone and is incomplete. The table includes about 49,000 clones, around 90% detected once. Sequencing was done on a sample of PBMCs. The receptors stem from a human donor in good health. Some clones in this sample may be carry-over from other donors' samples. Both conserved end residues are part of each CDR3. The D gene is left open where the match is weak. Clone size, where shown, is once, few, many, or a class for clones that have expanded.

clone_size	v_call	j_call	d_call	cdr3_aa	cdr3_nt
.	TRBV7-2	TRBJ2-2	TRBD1	CASTDDRALNTGELFF	TGTGCCAGCACCGACGACAGGGCCTTGAACACCGGGGAGCTGTTTTTT
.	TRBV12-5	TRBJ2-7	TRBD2	CASGTYLAGKDEQYF	TGTGCTAGTGGTACATATCTAGCGGGAAAAGACGAGCAGTACTTC
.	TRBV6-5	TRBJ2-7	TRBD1	CASTSLTGGSYEQYF	TGTGCCAGCACTTCGCTGACAGGGGGCTCCTACGAGCAGTACTTC
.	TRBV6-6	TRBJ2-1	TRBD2	CASIQGGAYNEQFF	TGTGCCAGCATCCAGGGAGGGGCATACAATGAGCAGTTCTTC
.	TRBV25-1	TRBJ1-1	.	CASTPPGGGHTEAFF	TGTGCCAGCACTCCACCTGGGGGCGGACACACTGAAGCTTTCTTT
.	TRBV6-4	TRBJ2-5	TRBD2	CASSDTQRGGPQETQYF	TGTGCCAGCAGTGACACTCAGCGGGGGGGCCCTCAAGAGACCCAGTACTTC
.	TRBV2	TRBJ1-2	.	CASSETGFRNYGYTF	TGTGCCAGCAGTGAAACGGGGTTCCGTAACTATGGCTACACCTTC
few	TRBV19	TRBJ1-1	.	CASIQTETNTEAFF	TGTGCCAGTATTCAGACAGAGACAAACACTGAAGCTTTCTTT
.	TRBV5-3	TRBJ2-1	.	CARLPVAPFYEQFF	TGTGCCAGACTACCGGTAGCTCCTTTTTACGAGCAGTTCTTC
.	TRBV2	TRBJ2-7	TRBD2	CASTRTSGSHEQYF	TGTGCCAGCACCAGGACTAGCGGGAGCCACGAGCAGTACTTC
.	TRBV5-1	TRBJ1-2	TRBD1	CASSQLGTGTNGYTF	TGCGCCAGCAGCCAACTCGGGACAGGGACAAACGGCTACACCTTC
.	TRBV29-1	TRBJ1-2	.	CSAKAGTTDGYTF	TGCAGCGCTAAGGCCGGGACTACGGATGGCTACACCTTC
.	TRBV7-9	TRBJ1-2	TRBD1	CASSLARGTGGGYTF	TGTGCCAGCAGCTTAGCGCGCGGGACAGGCGGAGGCTACACCTTC
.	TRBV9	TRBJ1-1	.	CASSVGGHTEAFF	TGTGCCAGCAGCGTCGGGGGGCACACTGAAGCTTTCTTT
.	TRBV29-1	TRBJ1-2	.	CSARGGDYGYTF	TGCAGCGCAAGAGGGGGGGACTATGGCTACACCTTC
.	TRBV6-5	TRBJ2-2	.	CASRINRGSTGELFF	TGTGCCAGCAGAATAAACCGGGGGAGCACCGGGGAGCTGTTTTTT
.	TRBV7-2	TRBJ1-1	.	CASSLVQGRSNTEAFF	TGTGCCAGCAGCTTAGTGCAGGGGCGGTCGAACACTGAAGCTTTCTTT
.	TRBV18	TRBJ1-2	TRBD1	CASSANRGDNYGYTF	TGTGCCAGCTCAGCAAACAGGGGGGATAACTATGGCTACACCTTC
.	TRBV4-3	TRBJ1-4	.	CASSLQGTGKLFF	TGCGCCAGCAGCCTCCAGGGGACGGGAAAACTGTTTTTT
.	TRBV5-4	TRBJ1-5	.	CASSLGSDQPQHF	TGTGCCAGCAGCTTGGGCAGCGATCAGCCCCAGCATTTT
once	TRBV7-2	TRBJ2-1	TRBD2	CASSGRGVIYEQFF	TGTGCCAGCAGCGGGCGGGGGGTTATCTATGAGCAGTTCTTC
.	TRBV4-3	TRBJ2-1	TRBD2	CASSQRGGLNEQFF	TGCGCCAGCAGCCAGCGGGGGGGGCTCAATGAGCAGTTCTTC
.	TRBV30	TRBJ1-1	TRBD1	CAWSGPGGAFF	TGTGCCTGGAGTGGACCAGGGGGAGCTTTCTTT
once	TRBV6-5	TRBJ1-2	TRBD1	CASSTPGQGRFGYTF	TGTGCCAGCAGTACCCCTGGACAGGGAAGGTTTGGCTACACCTTC
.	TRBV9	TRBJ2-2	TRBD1	CASSVSGTGVGELFF	TGTGCCAGCAGCGTAAGCGGGACAGGGGTCGGGGAGCTGTTTTTT
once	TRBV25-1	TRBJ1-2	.	CASSARQAMYGYTF	TGTGCCAGCAGTGCTCGACAGGCTATGTATGGCTACACCTTC
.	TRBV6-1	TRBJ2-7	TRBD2	CASTLGGRGEQYF	TGTGCCAGCACCCTGGGAGGGAGAGGTGAGCAGTACTTC
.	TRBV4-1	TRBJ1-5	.	CASSHIPGAGVQPQHF	TGCGCCAGCAGCCATATTCCCGGGGCAGGGGTCCAGCCCCAGCATTTT
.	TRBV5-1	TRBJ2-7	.	CASSLEGGYYEQYF	TGCGCCAGCAGCTTGGAGGGGGGGTACTACGAGCAGTACTTC
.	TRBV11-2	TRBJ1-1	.	CASSSRRENTEAFF	TGTGCCAGCAGCTCAAGGAGGGAGAACACTGAAGCTTTCTTT
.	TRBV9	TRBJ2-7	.	CAPTPGEGVYEQYF	TGTGCCCCTACCCCAGGGGAGGGGGTCTACGAGCAGTACTTC
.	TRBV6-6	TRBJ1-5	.	CASSYVRGIQPQHF	TGTGCCAGCAGTTATGTCAGGGGAATTCAGCCCCAGCATTTT
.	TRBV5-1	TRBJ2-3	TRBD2	CASSLGLGGDTQYF	TGCGCCAGCAGCTTAGGACTGGGGGGGGATACGCAGTATTTT
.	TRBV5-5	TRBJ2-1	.	CASRSGEGNEQFF	TGTGCCAGCAGATCCGGGGAAGGCAATGAGCAGTTCTTC
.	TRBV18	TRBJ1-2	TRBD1	CASSVTTGVDGYTF	TGTGCCAGCTCAGTAACTACAGGGGTGGATGGCTACACCTTC
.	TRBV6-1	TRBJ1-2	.	CATSNYGYTF	TGTGCCACCTCTAACTATGGCTACACCTTC
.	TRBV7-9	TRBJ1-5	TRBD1	CASSLSQGVYQPQHF	TGTGCCAGCAGCTTATCACAGGGGGTTTATCAGCCCCAGCATTTT
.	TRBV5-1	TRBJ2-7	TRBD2	CASNRGPSGKYEQYF	TGCGCCAGCAACAGAGGGCCTAGCGGGAAATACGAGCAGTACTTC
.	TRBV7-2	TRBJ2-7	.	CASSQGLWYEQYF	TGTGCCAGCAGCCAGGGACTTTGGTACGAGCAGTACTTC
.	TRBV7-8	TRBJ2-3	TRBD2	CASSAGTSGTIRDTQYF	TGTGCCAGCAGCGCCGGGACTAGCGGTACGATAAGGGATACGCAGTATTTT
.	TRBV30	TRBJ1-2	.	CAWLRRNPYGYTF	TGTGCCTGGTTAAGGCGGAACCCCTATGGCTACACCTTC
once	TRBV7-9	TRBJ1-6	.	CASSHGGPNSPLHF	TGTGCCAGCAGCCATGGAGGACCGAATTCACCCCTCCACTTT
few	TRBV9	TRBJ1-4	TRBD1	CASSGTGSAEKLFF	TGTGCCAGCAGTGGGACAGGGAGTGCGGAAAAACTGTTTTTT
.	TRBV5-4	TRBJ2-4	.	CASSTGGGSAKNIQYF	TGTGCCAGCAGCACGGGTGGGGGGTCAGCCAAAAACATTCAGTACTTC
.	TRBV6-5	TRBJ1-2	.	CASSYSDRIYGYTF	TGTGCCAGCAGTTACTCCGACAGGATTTATGGCTACACCTTC
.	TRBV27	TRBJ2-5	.	CASSFSWRGRQETQYF	TGTGCCAGCAGTTTCTCGTGGCGGGGGCGACAAGAGACCCAGTACTTC
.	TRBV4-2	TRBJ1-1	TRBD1	CASSPLGRGPFF	TGTGCCAGCAGCCCGTTGGGCAGGGGGCCTTTCTTT
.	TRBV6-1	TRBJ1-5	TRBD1	CASSDRGSYQPQHF	TGTGCCAGCAGTGACAGGGGGTCGTATCAGCCCCAGCATTTT
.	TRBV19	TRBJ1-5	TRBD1	CASKTGDNQPQHF	TGTGCCAGTAAGACAGGGGACAATCAGCCCCAGCATTTT
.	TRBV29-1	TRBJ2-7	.	CSVEAGTYEQYF	TGCAGCGTTGAGGCAGGGACCTACGAGCAGTACTTC
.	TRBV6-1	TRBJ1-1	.	CASSVSTVNTEAFF	TGTGCCAGCAGTGTTTCTACCGTGAACACTGAAGCTTTCTTT
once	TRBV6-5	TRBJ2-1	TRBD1	CASRTGTGFNEQFF	TGTGCCAGCAGGACCGGGACAGGGTTCAATGAGCAGTTCTTC
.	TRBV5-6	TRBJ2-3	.	CASSSDGQLKQGTQYF	TGTGCCAGCAGTTCGGATGGACAGCTCAAACAGGGTACGCAGTATTTT